These T cell receptor beta chains were read from a single sample in a study of T cell responses to AZD1222 COVID-19 vaccine. The method was immunoSEQ multiplex PCR; TCRdb's version includes in-frame clones alone and lacks a portion of them. Among fewer than 150,000 clones listed, about 89% were seen once. The sequencing here drew on peripheral blood, taken 28 days after the second AZD1222 dose. The receptors come from an adult who received the AZD1222 COVID-19 vaccine. The CDR3 runs from the conserved cysteine through the conserved F or W. A D gene is named only where the DNA matches it firmly. Size values are once, few and many counts, or a class for expanded clones, and some rows have none.

-,TRBD2,TRBJ2-1,TRBV27,CASTLRSGGSGNEQFF,TGTGCCAGCACCCTACGTAGTGGCGGGAGCGGCAATGAGCAGTTCTTC
-,-,TRBJ2-7,TRBV30,CAWGGPGRSYEQYF,TGTGCCTGGGGGGGTCCAGGGCGCTCCTACGAGCAGTACTTC
once,-,TRBJ1-1,TRBV18,CASSQRTANTEAFF,TGTGCCAGCTCACAAAGGACAGCGAACACTGAAGCTTTCTTT
-,-,TRBJ1-1,TRBV3-1/TRBV3-2,CASSRSSGSDTEAFF,TGTGCCAGCAGCCGCTCCTCGGGAAGCGACACTGAAGCTTTCTTT
-,-,TRBJ2-1,TRBV24-1,CASRRTGPRDEQFF,TGTGCCTCACGACGGACTGGGCCACGGGATGAGCAGTTCTTC
-,-,TRBJ1-2,TRBV5-6,CASSSYDRSYGYTF,TGTGCCAGCAGTTCCTATGACAGATCCTATGGCTACACCTTC
-,-,TRBJ1-6,TRBV4-2,CASSQTDGANSPLHF,TGTGCCAGCAGCCAAACGGACGGCGCTAATTCACCCCTCCACTTT
-,TRBD1,TRBJ1-2,TRBV29-1,CSVERSGTGVKGYTF,TGCAGCGTTGAAAGAAGTGGGACAGGGGTAAAGGGCTACACCTTC
-,-,TRBJ1-2,TRBV5-1,CASSLRGRYTF,TGCGCCAGCAGCTTGCGGGGGCGCTACACCTTC
few,-,TRBJ2-3,TRBV3-1/TRBV3-2,CASSQRRADTQYF,TGTGCCAGCAGCCAACGCCGGGCGGATACGCAGTATTTT
-,TRBD2,TRBJ2-5,TRBV5-5,CASNPARTSGRTAQETQYF,TGTGCCAGCAATCCAGCTCGAACTAGCGGGAGAACAGCCCAAGAGACCCAGTACTTC
few,-,TRBJ1-1,TRBV5-1,CASSLFSVRDTEAFF,TGCGCCAGCAGTCTCTTTAGTGTCAGAGACACTGAAGCTTTCTTT
-,TRBD2,TRBJ2-7,TRBV25-1,CASSESSGSDEQYF,TGTGCCAGCAGTGAATCTAGCGGGAGCGACGAGCAGTACTTC
-,-,TRBJ1-5,TRBV15,CATSRDRYGQPQHF,TGTGCCACCAGCAGAGACAGGTACGGCCAGCCCCAGCATTTT
-,TRBD1,TRBJ1-2,TRBV19,CAMGQGMYGYTF,TGTGCCATGGGACAGGGAATGTATGGCTACACCTTC
-,TRBD1,TRBJ1-2,TRBV29-1,CSVAGQGIAGYTF,TGCAGCGTGGCCGGACAGGGGATAGCTGGCTACACCTTC
-,-,TRBJ1-3,TRBV10-3,CAISDDTAVAGNTIYF,TGTGCCATCAGTGATGACACGGCAGTCGCTGGAAACACCATATATTTT
-,TRBD2,TRBJ2-1,TRBV7-6,CASSRLTSGLFLNEQFF,TGTGCCAGCAGCAGACTGACTAGCGGTCTTTTTCTTAATGAGCAGTTCTTC
-,TRBD2,TRBJ2-3,TRBV5-5,CASSLPSGDTDTQYF,TGTGCCAGCAGCTTGCCTAGCGGAGATACAGATACGCAGTATTTT
-,TRBD1,TRBJ1-3,TRBV30,CAAGQGISGNTIYF,TGTGCCGCCGGACAGGGAATCTCTGGAAACACCATATATTTT
-,TRBD1,TRBJ2-7,TRBV10-3,CAISPLGQGVSYEQYF,TGTGCCATCAGTCCTCTGGGACAGGGGGTCTCCTACGAGCAGTACTTC
-,TRBD1,TRBJ1-4,TRBV29-1,CSARTGVGEKLFF,TGCAGCGCCCGGACAGGAGTCGGTGAAAAACTGTTTTTT
-,-,TRBJ2-7,TRBV2,CASTEWGGGYEQYF,TGTGCCAGCACCGAATGGGGGGGCGGGTACGAGCAGTACTTC
-,-,TRBJ2-1,TRBV9,CASSPRGNYGYNEQFF,TGTGCCAGCAGCCCCCGTGGTAACTACGGATACAATGAGCAGTTCTTC
once,-,TRBJ1-1,TRBV5-1,CASSLGGGMINTEAFF,TGCGCCAGCAGCTTGGGGGGCGGGATGATTAACACTGAAGCTTTCTTT
-,TRBD1,TRBJ1-2,TRBV4-3,CASSQEPQGAPYGYTF,TGCGCCAGCAGCCAAGAACCCCAGGGGGCCCCCTATGGCTACACCTTC
-,TRBD1,TRBJ2-3,TRBV24-1,CATSGGTGGSTDTQYF,TGTGCCACCAGTGGGGGGACAGGGGGCAGCACAGATACGCAGTATTTT
-,-,TRBJ1-4,TRBV19,CASSIVRVATNEKLFF,TGTGCCAGTAGTATAGTCCGGGTTGCAACTAATGAAAAACTGTTTTTT
-,-,TRBJ1-2,TRBV18,CASSPQGREGYTF,TGTGCCAGCTCACCACAGGGAAGGGAGGGCTACACCTTC
-,TRBD1,TRBJ1-5,TRBV11-2,CASSITPGQGLNF,TGTGCCAGCAGCATTACCCCGGGACAGGGACTAAATTTT
-,-,TRBJ1-4,TRBV2,CASRTVGGLREKLFF,TGTGCCAGCAGGACCGTGGGGGGCCTTAGGGAAAAACTGTTTTTT
-,-,TRBJ2-1,TRBV25-1,CATKDSNSYNEQFF,TGTGCCACCAAGGACTCTAACTCCTACAATGAGCAGTTCTTC
-,TRBD1,TRBJ2-1,TRBV9,CASSVDVGDRGNNEQFF,TGTGCCAGCAGCGTAGATGTAGGGGACAGGGGGAACAATGAGCAGTTCTTC
-,-,TRBJ1-3,TRBV18,CASSSTASSGNTIYF,TGTGCCAGCTCCAGTACAGCGAGCTCTGGAAACACCATATATTTT
-,-,TRBJ1-1,TRBV18,CASSPQNEKTEAFF,TGTGCCAGCTCACCCCAAAACGAGAAGACTGAAGCTTTCTTT
few,-,TRBJ1-5,TRBV4-3,CASSQEYFGTGHQPQHF,TGCGCCAGCAGCCAAGAGTATTTCGGGACGGGCCATCAGCCCCAGCATTTT
-,TRBD1,TRBJ1-3,TRBV7-8,CASSRGQARSGNTIYF,TGTGCCAGCAGCCGTGGACAGGCCCGCTCTGGAAACACCATATATTTT
-,-,TRBJ1-1,TRBV3-1/TRBV3-2,CASSHRTEAFF,TGTGCCAGCAGCCACCGGACTGAAGCTTTCTTT
-,-,TRBJ2-1,TRBV7-2,CASSLAGPSSYNEQFF,TGTGCCAGCAGCTTAGCGGGCCCGAGCTCCTACAATGAGCAGTTCTTC
-,-,TRBJ2-3,TRBV29-1,CSVALAQDTQYF,TGCAGCGTTGCTCTAGCGCAAGATACGCAGTATTTT
large,-,TRBJ2-7,TRBV7-8,CASSLGPADLLYEQYF,TGTGCCAGCAGCTTAGGTCCAGCGGACTTACTCTACGAGCAGTACTTC
-,TRBD1,TRBJ1-3,TRBV7-8,CASSLVGGLSGNTIYF,TGTGCCAGCAGCTTAGTAGGGGGCTTGTCTGGAAACACCATATATTTT
-,-,TRBJ1-4,TRBV18,CASSPAEGVREKLFF,TGTGCCAGCTCACCAGCCGAGGGGGTGCGTGAAAAACTGTTTTTT
-,TRBD1,TRBJ2-7,TRBV29-1,CSVVPGGNEQYF,TGCAGCGTTGTCCCAGGGGGAAACGAGCAGTACTTC
once,-,TRBJ1-5,TRBV2,CASSEEVNQPQHF,TGTGCCAGCAGTGAGGAAGTCAATCAGCCCCAGCATTTT
-,-,TRBJ2-7,TRBV29-1,CSVWKRYSYEQYF,TGCAGCGTTTGGAAGCGGTACTCCTACGAGCAGTACTTC
-,TRBD1,TRBJ1-1,TRBV7-2,CASSLGMLQGAVDTEAFF,TGTGCCAGCAGCCTAGGTATGCTACAGGGGGCGGTGGACACTGAAGCTTTCTTT
-,-,TRBJ2-3,TRBV30,CAWSVSVVTDTQYF,TGTGCCTGGAGTGTTTCCGTCGTAACAGATACGCAGTATTTT
-,-,TRBJ1-5,TRBV4-1,CASSQGRSYSNQPQHF,TGCGCCAGCAGTCAAGGCAGGAGCTATAGCAATCAGCCCCAGCATTTT
-,TRBD2,TRBJ2-1,TRBV2,CASSELAGAHSYNEQFF,TGTGCCAGCAGTGAACTAGCGGGGGCCCACTCCTACAATGAGCAGTTCTTC
-,-,TRBJ2-7,TRBV27,CASSLGRVYEQYF,TGTGCCAGCAGTTTAGGGCGCGTTTACGAGCAGTACTTC
once,-,TRBJ1-3,TRBV28,CASSFPVSGNTIYF,TGTGCCAGCAGTTTCCCAGTGTCTGGAAACACCATATATTTT
-,-,TRBJ2-4,TRBV12-3/TRBV12-4,CAIRAPGDIQYF,TGTGCCATCCGGGCCCCTGGGGACATTCAGTACTTC
-,-,TRBJ1-6,TRBV7-9,CASSFDRSSYNSPLHF,TGTGCCAGCAGCTTCGACAGGAGCTCCTATAATTCACCCCTCCACTTT
-,-,TRBJ1-4,TRBV18,CASSPRRADGEKLFF,TGTGCCAGCTCACCACGTAGGGCAGATGGTGAAAAACTGTTTTTT